The 24 T cell receptor beta chains given below trace back to one sample, sequenced in a study of blood T cell repertoires in COVID-19. The table came from immunoSEQ multiplex PCR; TCRdb's copy has only in-frame clones and leaves some out. Among 330,000 or so clones listed, 87% were seen once. Sequencing was carried out using peripheral blood. All receptors derive from a man aged 30 to 45 with COVID-19, enrolled during active disease.

The chain links TRBV11-3 to TRBJ2-1; 10 bases fit TRBD2. CDR3 length: 15 amino acids. CDR1 is SGHNT and CDR2 is YENEEA in the germline V gene. V gave up 3 bases and J gave up 5 bases; unmatched junction bases: 4. The CDR3 loop is CASSFLTSGHNEQFF. CDR3 nucleotide sequence: TGTGCCAGCAGCTTTCTGACTAGCGGGCACAATGAGCAGTTCTTC.

Concerning this clone: This could be a read error, since a much larger clone is one nucleotide away. Other nucleotide sequences from this sample produce the same CDR3. This rearrangement joins TRBV7-9 to TRBJ1-2; D might be TRBD1 (5 bases). The CDR3 loop spans 13 amino acids. Deletions cut 1 base from V and 2 bases from J, with 5 bases between. Looked up from germline, CDR1 is SEHNR and CDR2 is FQNEAQ (reference sequence). CDR3 DNA sequence: TGTGCCAGCAGCTTAGGACAGAACTATGGCTACACCTTC. Translating it yields CASSLGQNYGYTF.

This clone was seen just once. The chain couples TRBV20-1 to TRBJ2-7, with D hard to call. V was shortened by 0 bases and J by 4 bases, with 4 bases between the two germline ends. The germline V gene encodes CDR1 DFQATT and CDR2 SNEGSKA (reference sequence). This CDR3 has 11 amino acids. The CDR3 DNA is TGCAGTGCTAGAGACTCGTACGAGCAGTACTTC. It specifies CSARDSYEQYF.

The rearrangement joins TRBV6-2 or TRBV6-3 to TRBJ2-5, with D possibly being TRBD1 (6 bases). V lost 4 bases to trimming and J lost 10 bases, with 13 bases between them. CDR3 length: 12 amino acids. The germline V gene encodes CDR1 MNHEY and CDR2 SVGEGT. As DNA, the CDR3 is TGTGCCAGCAGTTGGGACAAAGGAGACCAGTACTTC. Encoded protein: CASSWDKGDQYF.

The gene calls are TRBV20-1 and TRBJ2-1; 11 positions match TRBD2. CDR1 is DFQATT and CDR2 is SNEGSKA in the germline V gene (reference sequence). This CDR3 comprises 10 residues. The J segment lost 15 bases and the V segment lost 5 bases, leaving 3 bases of the junction unmatched. CDR3 nucleotides: TGCAGTGCTGCTAGCGGGAGGTCGTTCTTC. Translated: CSAASGRSFF.

This chain connects TRBV6-5 to TRBJ1-1; D is unresolved. The CDR3 is made up of 12 amino acids. The germline V gene encodes CDR1 MNHEY and CDR2 SVGAGI. Trimming stripped 8 bases from V and 5 bases from J, with 12 bases between. CDR3 amino acids: CASGRLKTEAFF. CDR3 bases: TGTGCCAGCGGAAGACTCAAGACTGAAGCTTTCTTT.

This chain connects TRBV18 to TRBJ2-5; no clear D gene. The CDR3 loop spans 12 amino acids. The V and J ends lost 3 bases and 3 bases respectively, with 5 bases between them. CDR1 is KGHSH and CDR2 is LQKENI in the germline V gene. This CDR3 is CASSPLKETQYF. The CDR3 bases are TGTGCCAGCTCACCCCTAAAAGAGACCCAGTACTTC.

The CDR3 loop is CASSIRTGEYGYTF. The CDR3 nucleotides read TGTGCCAGTAGTATTCGGACAGGAGAATATGGCTACACCTTC. The genes are TRBV19 and TRBJ1-2; TRBD1 matches at 7 bases. The V gene end was trimmed by 3 bases and the J gene end by 5 bases; junction bases not matched to a gene: 6. Germline CDR1 LNHDA, CDR2 SQIVND (reference sequence). CDR3 size: 14 residues.

This clone has a handful of counts. The genes are TRBV6-1 and TRBJ1-2, with a tentative D call TRBD1 (5 bases). V was clipped by 0 bases and J by 0 bases, with 11 bases between them. From germline, CDR1 is MNHNS and CDR2 SASEGT. The CDR3 covers 16 residues. CDR3 protein: CASSEAWGETNYGYTF. CDR3 bases: TGTGCCAGCAGTGAAGCCTGGGGGGAGACTAACTATGGCTACACCTTC.

This clone was recorded only once. The rearrangement joins TRBV9 to TRBJ2-1; possibly TRBD2 for D (6 bases). Trimming shortened V by 4 bases and J by 5 bases, and 13 bases separated the two germline ends. Germline V gene data show CDR1 as SGDLS and CDR2 as YYNGEE. The CDR3 consists of 14 residues. The CDR3 reads CASSPPPGDNEQFF. In DNA form, the CDR3 reads TGTGCCAGCAGCCCCCCCCCGGGGGACAATGAGCAGTTCTTC.

In this sample, this clone turned up a few times. This chain connects TRBV5-1 to TRBJ2-7; TRBD1 matches at 9 bases. The CDR3 extends over 15 amino acids. Per germline, CDR1 SGHRS and CDR2 YFSETQ. V shed 0 bases and J 6 bases; nucleotides not matched to a gene: 7. The CDR3 nucleotides read TGCGCCAGCAGCTTGGCGGGACAGGGTGGTGGCGAGCAGTACTTC. It encodes CASSLAGQGGGEQYF.

This clone was picked up one time. The V gene is TRBV19, the J gene TRBJ1-5; 7 positions agree with TRBD1. V lost 7 bases to trimming and J lost 4 bases; unmatched junction nucleotides: 7. The CDR3 sequence is 14 residues long. Germline V lookup: CDR1 LNHDA, CDR2 SQIVND (reference sequence). In DNA, the CDR3 is TGTGCCAGTAAACAGGGGACGGGGAATCAGCCCCAGCATTTT. It specifies CASKQGTGNQPQHF.

The chain combines TRBV6-1 with TRBJ1-6; possible D gene TRBD1, 6 bases. This CDR3 has 18 residues. The germline V gene has CDR1 MNHNS and CDR2 SASEGT. V was cut by 4 bases and J by 0 bases, with 16 bases left in between. As DNA, the CDR3 is TGTGCCAGCAGTGTACAACGACAGGCGAGCTCCTATAATTCACCCCTCCACTTT. Protein sequence: CASSVQRQASSYNSPLHF.

The gene calls are TRBV10-3 and TRBJ2-7, with 8 bases lining up with TRBD2. The CDR3 consists of 13 residues. V gave up 8 bases and J gave up 2 bases; unmatched junction bases: 5. Per the germline V gene, CDR1 is ENHRY and CDR2 is SYGVKD. The CDR3 coding sequence is TGTGCCATCCGGGGGGGCGCGACCTACGAGCAGTACTTC. This sequence encodes CAIRGGATYEQYF.

Details on this clone: Other DNA sequences in the sample encode the same CDR3. This chain links TRBV12-3 or TRBV12-4 with TRBJ1-5; a weak D match, TRBD1 (5 bases). Trimming removed 4 bases at V and 7 bases at J, with 5 bases between. This CDR3 has 11 residues. The CDR3 protein is CASSSGQPQHF. CDR3 DNA: TGTGCCAGCAGTTCAGGGCAGCCCCAGCATTTT.

This chain uses TRBV27 with TRBJ1-1; a possible D gene is TRBD1 (5 bases). This CDR3 has 12 residues. Germline CDR1 is MNHEY and CDR2 is SMNVEV (reference sequence). The V and J ends lost 5 bases and 3 bases respectively, with 7 bases between them. The CDR3 spells CASSRGDTEAFF. In DNA, the CDR3 is TGTGCCAGCAGTCGGGGGGACACTGAAGCTTTCTTT.

The chain combines TRBV18 with TRBJ1-2, with D maybe TRBD1 (5 bases). CDR1 is KGHSH, CDR2 LQKENI, per germline. There are 20 residues in the CDR3. Trimming removed 3 bases at V and 4 bases at J, with 30 bases between. The CDR3 protein is CASSPNLGRAKGTRLYGYTF. The CDR3 region has the DNA TGTGCCAGCTCACCCAACCTTGGCAGGGCTAAAGGAACAAGGCTCTATGGCTACACCTTC.

The rearrangement joins TRBV2 to TRBJ2-1; 8 bases are shared with TRBD1. The junction had 12 bases not matched to a gene; V was cut back by 7 bases and J by 4 bases. The CDR3 loop spans 16 amino acids. The germline gives CDR1 SNHLY, CDR2 FYNNEI. The CDR3 sequence: CASNPSDRGMYNEQFF. CDR3 in DNA: TGTGCCAGCAATCCGTCAGACAGGGGCATGTACAATGAGCAGTTCTTC. Full variable domain (rest looked up from reference TRBV2 and TRBJ2-1): EPEVTQTPSHQVTQMGQEVILRCVPISNHLYFYWYRQILGQKVEFLVSFYNNEISEKSEIFDDQFSVERPDGSNFTLKIRSTKLEDSAMYFCASNPSDRGMYNEQFFGPGTRLTVL.

V gene TRBV3-1 (or the pseudogene TRBV3-2) combines with J gene TRBJ1-1; TRBD1 might be the D (6 bases). Germline CDR1 LGHDT, CDR2 YNNKEL (reference sequence). The CDR3 extends over 13 amino acids. V lost 1 base, J lost 7 bases, and 10 bases lay in between. For the CDR3, the DNA is TGTGCCAGCAGCCAAGGGCGACAGGTTGAAGCTTTCTTT. Translated: CASSQGRQVEAFF.

The V gene is TRBV7-2, the J gene TRBJ2-7; D is perhaps TRBD2 (6 bases). The CDR3 extends over 14 amino acids. Looked up from germline, CDR1 is SGHTA and CDR2 is FQGNSA. Deletions cut 1 base from V and 2 bases from J, with 9 bases between. CDR3 in DNA: TGTGCCAGCAGCTTAGGCCGGGGGACCTACGAGCAGTACTTC. It encodes CASSLGRGTYEQYF.

J is TRBJ2-1 and V is TRBV12-3 or TRBV12-4; 7 bases match TRBD1. The CDR3 totals 13 residues. V lost 6 bases to trimming and J lost 13 bases; unmatched junction nucleotides: 12. In DNA, the CDR3 is TGTGCCAGCAGATTCCCGGGACAGCCTAACCAGTTCTTC. It yields the protein CASRFPGQPNQFF.

The chain employs TRBV11-1 and TRBJ2-7, with 7 positions matching TRBD1. J lost 7 bases, V lost 4 bases, and 10 bases had no gene match. This CDR3 has 14 amino acids. The germline CDR1 and CDR2 sequences are SGHAT and FQDESV (reference sequence). The CDR3 DNA sequence: TGTGCCAGCAGCTCCTTCGGACAGGTTCGGGAGCAGTACTTC. Translating gives CASSSFGQVREQYF.

The rearrangement uses TRBV7-2 and TRBJ1-1; TRBD1 might be the D (6 bases). CDR1 is SGHTA, CDR2 FQGNSA, per germline. The CDR3 runs 13 residues. The V end lost 5 bases, the J end lost 8 bases, and 15 bases lay between the germline ends. CDR3 DNA: TGTGCCAGCAGCGTCCCGGGGGGCTACGAAGCTTTCTTT. Protein sequence: CASSVPGGYEAFF.

The chain recombines TRBV9 with TRBJ2-3; maybe TRBD2 (6 bases). The CDR3 is 13 amino acids. CDR1 and CDR2 from the germline V gene are SGDLS and YYNGEE. Between the trimmed V and J ends, which lost 4 bases and 2 bases, there was a span of 8 bases. CDR3 DNA: TGTGCCAGCAGCCGGGACTTCACAGATACGCAGTATTTT. Its translation is CASSRDFTDTQYF.